This T cell receptor (beta chain) was recorded in a study of cytomegalovirus exposure and HLA in healthy donors. On this clone itself: What it recognizes is unknown.

Whole-study results and caveats: CMV antigen specificity of a few CMV-associated chains was confirmed in vitro.

Sequencing was performed with immunoSEQ multiplex PCR; in TCRdb, only in-frame clones are kept and a portion is missing. The data contain more than 95,000 clones, about nine tenths of them singletons. Germline CDR1 and CDR2: MNHNS and SASEGT. CDR3 length equals 15 residues. With 8 bases removed from V and 7 bases from J, the gap between germline ends came to 23 bases. This TCR came from a man younger than 35 in good health and CMV-seropositive. The sequencing input was PBMCs. The chain links TRBV6-1 to TRBJ1-1; D gene uncertain. The CDR3 nucleotides read TGTGCCAGCTCCCCCTCAGCGACCACCATCCGTGAAGCTTTCTTT. Protein: CASSPSATTIREAFF.